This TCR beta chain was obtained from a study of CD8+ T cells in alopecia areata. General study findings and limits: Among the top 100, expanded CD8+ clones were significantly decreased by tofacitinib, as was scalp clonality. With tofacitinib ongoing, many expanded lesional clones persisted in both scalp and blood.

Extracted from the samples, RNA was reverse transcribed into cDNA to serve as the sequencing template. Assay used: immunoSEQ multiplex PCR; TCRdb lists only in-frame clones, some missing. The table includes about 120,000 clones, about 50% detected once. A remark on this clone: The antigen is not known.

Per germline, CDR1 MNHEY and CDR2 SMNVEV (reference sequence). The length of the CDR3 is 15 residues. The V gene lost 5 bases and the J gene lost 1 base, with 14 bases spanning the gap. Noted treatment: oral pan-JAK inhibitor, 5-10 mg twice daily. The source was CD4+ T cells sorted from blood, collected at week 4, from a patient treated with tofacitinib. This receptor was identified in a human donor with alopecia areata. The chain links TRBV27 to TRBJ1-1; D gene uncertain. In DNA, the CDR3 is TGTGCCAGCAGTATTCGTAGGACGGAGAACACTGAAGCTTTCTTT. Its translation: CASSIRRTENTEAFF.